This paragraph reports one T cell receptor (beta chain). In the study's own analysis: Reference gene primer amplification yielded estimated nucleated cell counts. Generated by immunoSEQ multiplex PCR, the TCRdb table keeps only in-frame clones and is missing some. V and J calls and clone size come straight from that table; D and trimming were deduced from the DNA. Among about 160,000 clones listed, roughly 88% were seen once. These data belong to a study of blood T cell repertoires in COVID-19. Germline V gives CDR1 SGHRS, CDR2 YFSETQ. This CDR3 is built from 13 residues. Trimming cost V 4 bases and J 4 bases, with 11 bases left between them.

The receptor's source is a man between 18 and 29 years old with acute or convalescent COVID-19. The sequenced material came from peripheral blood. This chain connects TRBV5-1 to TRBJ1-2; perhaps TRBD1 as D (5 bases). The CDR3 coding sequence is TGCGCCAGCAGCAGCGAGACAGCCTATGGCTACACCTTC. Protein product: CASSSETAYGYTF.